This T cell receptor beta chain appears in the sequencing data of a study of Graves' ophthalmopathy and Graves' hyperthyroidism. About the study: Researchers obtained peripheral blood at initial diagnosis, before any treatment had begun.

Study results and limitations: Ophthalmopathy progression was predicted with approximately 64% sensitivity and 72% to 75% specificity. Separation of ophthalmopathy from stable hyperthyroidism was achieved by a 13-signature model, at roughly 88% sensitivity and under 83% specificity.

Ophthalmopathy donors showed moderate-to-severe activity, CAS ≥3, NOSPECS ≥4 and a duration under 3 months. Concerning this clonotype itself: Its antigen is unknown.

Amplification of the TCR beta CDR3 regions used RNA transcripts (as template). HTBI primers primed a first-round RT-PCR, and a second-round multiplex PCR followed. TCRdb reprocessed the multiplex PCR reads via MiXCR and lists one record per CDR3 protein. The sample holds approximately 700,000 distinct CDR3 sequences, approximately 40% seen once. Germline V lookup: CDR1 MGHDK, CDR2 SYGVNS. The CDR3 runs 12 residues. Trimming left V 11 bases short and J 2 bases short, with 9 bases between. The source is an adult man with Graves' ophthalmopathy. Sequencing was performed on peripheral blood. The rearrangement links TRBV25-1 to TRBJ2-2, with D possibly TRBD2 on 6 matching bases. The CDR3 sequence: CARRDNTGELFF. In DNA form, the CDR3 reads TGTGCCCGGCGGGACAACACCGGGGAGCTGTTTTTT.